A single sample is the source of the 30 T cell receptor beta chains below, sequenced in a study of T cell repertoires in cytomegalovirus infection. From the reads, TCRdb called clonotypes with MiXCR, one entry per CDR3 protein. The sample has more than 500,000 distinct CDR3 sequences; about 17% are singletons. The source material was CD8+ T cells from PBMCs. These TCRs come from a human donor in good health (CMV status not recorded). Some clones in this sample may be carry-over from other donors' samples.

This chain links TRBV15 with TRBJ1-2; TRBD1 might be the D (5 bases). This CDR3 is 15 amino acids long. CDR1 and CDR2 (germline): LNHNV, YYDKDF (reference sequence). The ends were cut back, 5 bases at V and 4 bases at J, with 17 bases in the middle. The CDR3 spells CATSGAGREIYGYTF. The CDR3, as DNA: TGTGCCACCAGCGGGGCGGGCAGGGAAATCTATGGCTACACCTTC.

Notes on this clonotype: A read error may be the cause here, since a much bigger clone is one base away. No conserved phenylalanine or tryptophan ends this CDR3, so it is likely a read error. V usage is TRBV12-3 or TRBV12-4 and J usage is TRBJ2-1, with TRBD2 identical over 8 bases. The CDR3 is 15 residues long. Unmatched junction bases numbered 4, after V lost 3 bases and J lost 3 bases. The CDR3 bases are TGTGCCAGCAGTTTTGGGCGGGAGGTCTACAATGAGCAGTTCTTA. Its translation is CASSFGREVYNEQFL.

This clonotype was recorded at least ten times. The rearrangement uses TRBV12-5 and TRBJ1-2, with 8 bases that match TRBD1. The ends lost 5 bases at V and 2 bases at J; junction bases unmatched: 13. Germline V lookup: CDR1 LGHNT, CDR2 FRNRAP. The CDR3 is 17 residues long. CDR3 region: CASGPQTDTGGNYGYTF. The CDR3 DNA follows: TGTGCTAGTGGTCCCCAAACTGACACAGGGGGGAACTATGGCTACACCTTC.

This clonotype was counted ten times or more. V usage is TRBV14 and J usage is TRBJ2-5, with D perhaps matching TRBD1 (6 bases). Looked up from germline, CDR1 is SGHDN and CDR2 is FVKESK. V lost 5 bases, J lost 5 bases, and 18 bases lay in between. CDR3 length equals 15 residues. CDR3 bases: TGTGCCAGCAGCATCCGGATAACAGGGCGGGAGACCCAGTACTTC. Residues: CASSIRITGRETQYF. Drawing the rest from reference TRBV14 and TRBJ2-5, the complete variable domain is EAGVTQFPSHSVIEKGQTVTLRCDPISGHDNLYWYRRVMGKEIKFLLHFVKESKQDESGMPNNRFLAERTGGTYSTLKVQPAELEDSGVYFCASSIRITGRETQYFGPGTRLLVL.

This sequence joins TRBV5-1 and TRBJ1-1; tentative D call: TRBD1 (6 bases). Germline CDR1 reads SGHRS; CDR2 reads YFSETQ. This CDR3 is 14 amino acids long. Trimming took 4 bases from V and 1 from J, leaving 11 bases between them. CDR3 bases: TGCGCCAGCAGCGGTTACAGGGAGAACACTGAAGCTTTCTTT. It yields the protein CASSGYRENTEAFF. The full variable domain, with the rest looked up from reference TRBV5-1 and TRBJ1-1, is KAGVTQTPRYLIKTRGQQVTLSCSPISGHRSVSWYQQTPGQGLQFLFEYFSETQRNKGNFPGRFSGRQFSNSRSEMNVSTLELGDSALYLCASSGYRENTEAFFGQGTRLTVV.

This clonotype was detected ten times or more. This chain joins TRBV11-2 and TRBJ1-4; a weak D match, TRBD1 (5 bases). Between the trimmed V and J ends, which lost 6 bases and 5 bases, there was a span of 13 bases. This CDR3 has 14 amino acids. Looked up from germline, CDR1 is SGHAT and CDR2 is FQNNGV. The CDR3 DNA reads as TGTGCCAGCAGTTCTTGGGACGGGAATGAAAAACTGTTTTTT. This translates into CASSSWDGNEKLFF. Variable domain in full (rest from reference TRBV11-2 and TRBJ1-4): EAGVAQSPRYKIIEKRQSVAFWCNPISGHATLYWYQQILGQGPKLLIQFQNNGVVDDSQLPKDRFSAERLKGVDSTLKIQPAKLEDSAVYLCASSSWDGNEKLFFGSGTQLSVL.

The chain recombines TRBV27 with TRBJ2-2, with TRBD2 as a possible D gene (5 bases). This CDR3 is 14 amino acids long. The V gene lost 7 bases and the J gene lost 6 bases, with 15 bases spanning the gap. Germline CDR1 MNHEY, CDR2 SMNVEV (reference sequence). This CDR3 reads CASKYVGVSGELFF. CDR3 DNA: TGTGCCAGCAAATATGTGGGAGTATCCGGGGAGCTGTTTTTT.

This clonotype was seen a handful of times. The V gene is TRBV20-1, the J gene TRBJ2-7, with 9 bases lining up with TRBD1. V lost 5 bases, J lost 2 bases, and 7 bases stayed unmatched. The CDR3 contains 14 residues. Germline V gene lookup returns CDR1 DFQATT and CDR2 SNEGSKA (reference sequence). The CDR3 sequence is CSAPPGQGTYEQYF. The CDR3 DNA reads TGCAGTGCTCCGCCGGGACAGGGAACCTACGAGCAGTACTTC.

This clonotype was counted at least ten times. V usage is TRBV4-1 and J usage is TRBJ2-5; D uncertain. V lost 0 bases and J 1 base, leaving 12 bases between the germline ends. CDR1 and CDR2 from the germline V gene are MGHRA and YSYEKL. This CDR3 has 16 amino acids. The CDR3, as DNA: TGCGCCAGCAGCCAAGAGATAGGCAGCGTCCAAGAGACCCAGTACTTC. Translation gives CASSQEIGSVQETQYF.

This clonotype was detected ten times or more. J is TRBJ2-3 and V is TRBV11-2; D may be TRBD1 or TRBD2 (7 bases each). With 6 bases removed from V and 4 bases from J, the gap between germline ends came to 20 bases. Germline values: CDR1 SGHAT, CDR2 FQNNGV. The CDR3 runs to 16 residues. The CDR3 region is CASRRTPTGRADTQYF. CDR3 nucleotides: TGTGCCAGCAGACGGACCCCGACAGGGAGGGCAGATACGCAGTATTTT.

This clonotype was observed at least ten times. The chain couples TRBV5-1 to TRBJ1-1; D might be TRBD1 (6 bases). The CDR3 extends over 14 amino acids. The V and J ends lost 6 bases and 1 base respectively, with 13 bases between them. Germline V lookup: CDR1 SGHRS, CDR2 YFSETQ. This CDR3 reads CASKKVGGNTEAFF. CDR3 DNA sequence: TGCGCCAGCAAGAAAGTAGGGGGGAACACTGAAGCTTTCTTT.

V gene TRBV4-1 combines with J gene TRBJ1-3; perhaps TRBD1 as D (5 bases). CDR1 is MGHRA and CDR2 is YSYEKL in the germline V gene. The CDR3 is 19 amino acids. The V end lost 0 bases, the J end lost 1 base, and 19 bases lay between the germline ends. The CDR3 here is CASSQDGRYGGGSGNTIYF. The DNA of the CDR3 is TGCGCCAGCAGCCAAGATGGTCGGTACGGGGGTGGTTCTGGAAACACCATATATTTT.

In this sample, this clonotype turned up many times. The rearrangement joins TRBV7-9 to TRBJ2-3; D perhaps matches TRBD2 (6 bases). V lost 5 bases and J 2 bases, leaving 20 bases between the germline ends. Germline lookup yields CDR1 SEHNR and CDR2 FQNEAQ (reference sequence). CDR3 length: 17 residues. DNA of the CDR3: TGTGCCAGCAGCCCAACCAGTGGAGCGGGCGTCACAGATACGCAGTATTTT. It specifies CASSPTSGAGVTDTQYF.

This clonotype was picked up many times. This sequence joins TRBV7-2 and TRBJ2-3; 12 bases are a match to TRBD2. The CDR3 is made up of 17 amino acids. V dropped 1 base and J dropped 2; count of bases not matched to a gene: 4. The germline CDR1 and CDR2 sequences are SGHTA and FQGNSA. This CDR3 is CASSLGTSGNLTDTQYF. The CDR3 bases are TGTGCCAGCAGCTTAGGGACTAGCGGGAATCTCACAGATACGCAGTATTTT.

In its sample, this clonotype was seen many times. The genes are TRBV5-6 and TRBJ2-7; D may be TRBD1 or TRBD2 (5 bases each). Germline V gene data show CDR1 as SGHDT and CDR2 as YYEEEE. The CDR3 length is 14 residues. Trimming stripped 2 bases from V and 3 bases from J, with 12 bases between. In DNA form, the CDR3 reads TGTGCCAGCAGCTTCCAGGGACCGCACTACGAGCAGTACTTC. Protein sequence: CASSFQGPHYEQYF. The full variable domain, completed using reference TRBV5-6 and TRBJ2-7, is DAGVTQSPTHLIKTRGQQVTLRCSPKSGHDTVSWYQQALGQGPQFIFQYYEEEERQRGNFPDRFSGHQFPNYSSELNVNALLLGDSALYLCASSFQGPHYEQYFGPGTRLTVT.

This clonotype has just a few counts. The gene calls are TRBV2 and TRBJ1-3; D not certain. CDR1 and CDR2 (germline): SNHLY, FYNNEI. V lost 6 bases to trimming and J lost 3 bases, with 15 bases between them. The CDR3 runs 15 residues. The CDR3 region has the DNA TGTGCCAGCAGGAGTGGGGTGCGGGATGGAAACACCATATATTTT. Translating it yields CASRSGVRDGNTIYF.

This clonotype turned up a few times. The rearrangement joins TRBV19 to TRBJ1-5; the D gene is possibly TRBD1 (5 bases). The germline V gene has CDR1 LNHDA and CDR2 SQIVND (reference sequence). V lost 4 bases and J 1 base, leaving 17 bases between the germline ends. There are 17 residues in the CDR3. The CDR3: CASSTGSRERSNQPQHF. In DNA form, the CDR3 reads TGTGCCAGTAGTACCGGTAGCAGGGAACGAAGCAATCAGCCCCAGCATTTT.

This clonotype was picked up many times. The V and J genes are TRBV28 and TRBJ1-6; D is unclear. There are 13 residues in the CDR3. Trimming shortened V by 7 bases and J by 9 bases, and 13 bases separated the two germline ends. Germline CDR1 is MDHEN and CDR2 is SYDVKM. CDR3 coding DNA: TGTGCCAGCACCAAGAGCGGTCTTTCACCCCTCCACTTT. Encoded protein: CASTKSGLSPLHF.

Turning to this clonotype: Compared with germline, one end of the junction differs, possibly owing to a read error. The chain employs TRBV7-8 and TRBJ2-3; the D is unclear. Germline-derived CDR1 and CDR2 are SGHVS and FQNEAQ. This CDR3 has 17 residues. As DNA, the CDR3 is TGTGCCAGAAGCTTAGTAGGGAATCGTAGGGAAACAGATACGCCGTATTTT. This sequence encodes CARSLVGNRRETDTPYF.

The V gene is TRBV7-9, the J gene TRBJ2-1; no firm D call. This CDR3 region has 12 residues. CDR1 SEHNR and CDR2 FQNEAQ come from the germline V gene (reference sequence). V was pared by 4 bases and J by 5 bases, with 6 bases between. The CDR3 sequence: CASSYADNEQFF. In DNA, the CDR3 is TGTGCCAGCAGCTACGCAGACAATGAGCAGTTCTTC.

This clonotype came up a few times. The chain has TRBV9 and TRBJ2-7; D possibly uses TRBD1 or TRBD2 (5 bases each). Germline-derived CDR1 and CDR2 are SGDLS and YYNGEE. V lost 3 bases, J lost 7 bases, and 11 bases lay in between. The length of the CDR3 is 12 residues. The CDR3: CASSGSGREQYF. Here the CDR3 DNA reads TGTGCCAGCAGCGGCTCGGGGCGGGAGCAGTACTTC. Full variable domain (outside the CDR3, taken from reference TRBV9 and TRBJ2-7): DSGVTQTPKHLITATGQRVTLRCSPRSGDLSVYWYQQSLDQGLQFLIQYYNGEERAKGNILERFSAQQFPDLHSELNLSSLELGDSALYFCASSGSGREQYFGPGTRLTVT.

This clonotype was observed many times. The chain couples TRBV7-6 to TRBJ2-1, with D maybe TRBD2 (6 bases). Deletions cut 3 bases from V and 4 bases from J, with 13 bases between. CDR1 is SGHVS and CDR2 is FNYEAQ in the germline V gene. This CDR3 is built from 15 residues. CDR3 coding DNA: TGTGCCAGCAGCTTTAAAGGGGAGGCTTACAATGAGCAGTTCTTC. It translates to CASSFKGEAYNEQFF.

The table lists this clonotype with many counts. The chain joins TRBV7-6 to TRBJ2-3; D is ambiguous. The CDR3 totals 15 residues. In germline, CDR1 is SGHVS, CDR2 FNYEAQ. The germline V and J ends were trimmed by 2 bases and 4 bases, with 13 bases remaining between them. For the CDR3, the DNA is TGTGCCAGCAGCTTAAGACCCCTGGCTTCAGATACGCAGTATTTT. This translates into CASSLRPLASDTQYF.

This clonotype was detected a few times. The chain employs TRBV7-3 and TRBJ1-5; D not resolved. Germline CDR1 SGHTA, CDR2 FQGTGA. Trimming cost V 5 bases and J 11 bases, with 10 bases left between them. The CDR3 contains 11 residues. The CDR3 sequence is CASSPQWAQHF. The DNA for the CDR3 is TGTGCCAGCAGCCCGCAGTGGGCCCAGCATTTT.

This clonotype was detected only a few times. This chain connects TRBV28 to TRBJ1-2; D possibly corresponds to TRBD1 (6 bases). Deletions cut 7 bases from V and 8 bases from J, with 14 bases between. This CDR3 contains 12 residues. Germline V lookup: CDR1 MDHEN, CDR2 SYDVKM. DNA of the CDR3: TGTGCCAGCACCATAGGGGGGGGAGGCTACACCTTC. Translated: CASTIGGGGYTF.

This clonotype showed up just a few times. V usage is TRBV10-3 and J usage is TRBJ1-1; a weak D match, TRBD1 (6 bases). This CDR3 spans 12 amino acids. V was trimmed by 6 bases and J by 3 bases, leaving 8 bases between them. CDR1 ENHRY and CDR2 SYGVKD come from the germline V gene. CDR3 region: CAISTGYTEAFF. For the CDR3, the DNA is TGTGCCATCAGCACAGGGTACACTGAAGCTTTCTTT.

This clonotype was seen a few times. CDR3 bases: TGCAGTGCTAGAGTCCCCTGGGGCTCTGGAAACACCATATATTTT. Residues: CSARVPWGSGNTIYF. The chain uses TRBV20-1 and TRBJ1-3; D uncertain. Germline CDR1 DFQATT, CDR2 SNEGSKA (reference sequence). The CDR3 runs 15 residues. V shed 1 base and J shed 0 bases, with 10 bases lying between them.

There are a few counts of this clonotype. The rearrangement uses TRBV9 and TRBJ2-7; D might be TRBD1 or TRBD2, each matching 5 bases. V was trimmed by 3 bases and J by 0 bases, leaving 10 bases between them. The CDR3 length is 14 residues. Germline V gene sequence: CDR1 SGDLS, CDR2 YYNGEE. The CDR3 is CASSAAGSSYEQYF. The CDR3 DNA follows: TGTGCCAGCAGCGCCGCAGGGAGCTCCTACGAGCAGTACTTC.

This clonotype has at least ten counts. This chain joins TRBV6-6 and TRBJ2-1; a possible D gene is TRBD2 (6 bases). Germline V gene lookup returns CDR1 MNHNY and CDR2 SVGAGI (reference sequence). With 2 bases removed from V and 5 bases from J, the gap between germline ends came to 19 bases. CDR3 length: 17 residues. CDR3 protein: CASSYPQLAEGHNEQFF. The CDR3 nucleotides are TGTGCCAGCAGTTACCCCCAACTAGCTGAAGGCCACAATGAGCAGTTCTTC.

At least ten counts were recorded for this clonotype. The V call is TRBV7-9, the J call TRBJ2-7; the match to TRBD1 covers 8 bases. V trimming: 5 bases; J trimming: 7 bases; junction bases outside the gene matches: 10. The CDR3 is made up of 14 amino acids. Per the germline V gene, CDR1 is SEHNR and CDR2 is FQNEAQ (reference sequence). CDR3 bases: TGTGCCAGCAGCGCGAGACAGGGGCGGGGTGAGCAGTACTTC. Translated, it gives CASSARQGRGEQYF.